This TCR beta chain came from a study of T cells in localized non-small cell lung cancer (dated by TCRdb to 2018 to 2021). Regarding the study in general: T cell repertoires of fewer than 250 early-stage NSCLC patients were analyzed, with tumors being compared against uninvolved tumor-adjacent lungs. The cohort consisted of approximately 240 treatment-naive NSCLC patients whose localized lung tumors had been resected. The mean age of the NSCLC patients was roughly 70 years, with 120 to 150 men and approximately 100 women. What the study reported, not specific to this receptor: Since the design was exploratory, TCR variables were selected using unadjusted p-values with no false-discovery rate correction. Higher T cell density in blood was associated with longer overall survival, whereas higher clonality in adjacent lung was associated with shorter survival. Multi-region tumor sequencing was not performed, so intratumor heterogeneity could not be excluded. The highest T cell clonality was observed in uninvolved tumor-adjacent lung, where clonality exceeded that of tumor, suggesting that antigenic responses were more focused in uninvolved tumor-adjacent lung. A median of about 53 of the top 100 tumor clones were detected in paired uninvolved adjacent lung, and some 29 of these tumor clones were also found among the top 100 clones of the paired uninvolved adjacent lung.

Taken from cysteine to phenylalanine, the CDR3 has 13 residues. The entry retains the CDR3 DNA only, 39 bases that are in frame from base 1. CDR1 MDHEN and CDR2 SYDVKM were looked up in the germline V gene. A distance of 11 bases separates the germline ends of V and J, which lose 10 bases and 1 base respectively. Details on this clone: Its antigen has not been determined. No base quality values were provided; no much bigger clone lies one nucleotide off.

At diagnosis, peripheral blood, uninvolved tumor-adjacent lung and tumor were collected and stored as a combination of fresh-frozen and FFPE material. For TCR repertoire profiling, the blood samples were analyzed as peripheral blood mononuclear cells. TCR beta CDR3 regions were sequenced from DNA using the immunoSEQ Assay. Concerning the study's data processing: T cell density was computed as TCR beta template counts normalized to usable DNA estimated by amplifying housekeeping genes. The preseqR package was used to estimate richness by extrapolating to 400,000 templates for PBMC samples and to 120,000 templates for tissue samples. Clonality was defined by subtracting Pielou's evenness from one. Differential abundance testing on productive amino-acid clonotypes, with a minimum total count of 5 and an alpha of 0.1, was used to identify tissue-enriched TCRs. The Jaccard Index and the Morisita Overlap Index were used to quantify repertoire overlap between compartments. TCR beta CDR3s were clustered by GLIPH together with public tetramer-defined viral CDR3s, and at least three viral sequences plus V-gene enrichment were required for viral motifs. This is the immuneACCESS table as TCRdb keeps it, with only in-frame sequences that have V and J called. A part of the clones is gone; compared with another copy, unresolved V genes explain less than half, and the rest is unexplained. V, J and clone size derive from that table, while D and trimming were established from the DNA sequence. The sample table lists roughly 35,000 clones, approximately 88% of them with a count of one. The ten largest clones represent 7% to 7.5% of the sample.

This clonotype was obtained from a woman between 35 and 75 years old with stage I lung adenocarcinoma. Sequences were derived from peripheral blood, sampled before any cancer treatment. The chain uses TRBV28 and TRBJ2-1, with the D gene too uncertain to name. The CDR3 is CATRRTSYNEQFF. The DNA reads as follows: TGTGCCACCCGACGGACGTCCTACAATGAGCAGTTCTTC.